This T cell receptor (beta chain) was identified in a study of monozygotic twins with inflammatory bowel disease. The study, taken as a whole, reports: Fewer shared clonotypes with others were found in IBD patients than in healthy twins, especially with disease activity. A distinction between different T cell subtypes was not possible.

As for this clonotype: Antigen: not known.

TCRdb derives one entry per CDR3 protein from the 5' RACE reads, leaving out DNA. Found here are about 380,000 distinct CDR3 sequences; the top ten clones hold just over 2.5%. The CDR3 consists of 14 residues. The rearrangement uses TRBV12-3 or TRBV12-4 and TRBJ2-3; the TCRdb D gene call, TRBD1, has no DNA to confirm it. Material for sequencing was blood. The sequence was collected from a human donor with ulcerative colitis or Crohn's disease, or a healthy co-twin of an affected twin (not recorded which). Here the CDR3 reads CASRPDRSTDTQYF.